The rows below give T cell receptor beta chains drawn from one sample of a study of blood T cells in healthy people across ages. TCRdb fed the 5' RACE reads into MiXCR, producing one record per CDR3 protein. This table has hundreds of thousands of distinct CDR3 sequences, roughly 50% appearing once. The sequenced material came from blood. These TCRs come from a man aged 30 to 45 in good health. The CDR3 runs from the conserved cysteine through the conserved F or W. The D gene is left open where the match is weak. Some rows have no size entry. The others give once, few or many, or a class for an expanded clone.

TRBV12-3/TRBV12-4,TRBJ2-3,NA,few,TGTGCCAGCAGTTTGGGCGGGGCGGCGCAGTATTTT,CASSLGGAAQYF
TRBV20-1,TRBJ2-5,TRBD1,NA,TGCAGTGGAGGGGGCGGGCGAGAGACCCAGTACTTC,CSGGGGRETQYF
TRBV11-2,TRBJ2-3,NA,many,TGTGCCAGCAGCCTTATGGGGACGGACACAGATACGCAGTATTTT,CASSLMGTDTDTQYF
TRBV25-1,TRBJ2-1,NA,few,TGTGCCAGCAGTGAGGGGGCAGCTGTTGGAGATGCTGAGCAGTTCTTC,CASSEGAAVGDAEQFF
TRBV4-1,TRBJ1-2,NA,NA,TGCGCCAGCAGCCAAGATAGCCCCCTTGGACGGTCTAACTATGGCTACACCTTC,CASSQDSPLGRSNYGYTF
TRBV5-1,TRBJ2-5,NA,NA,TGCGCCAGCAGCTTGGAGGTCAGAGAAGAGACCCAGTACTTC,CASSLEVREETQYF
TRBV29-1,TRBJ2-1,NA,NA,TGCAGCGGCTTAGTGGGCTCCTACAATGAGCAGTTCTTC,CSGLVGSYNEQFF
TRBV27,TRBJ2-1,NA,NA,TGTGCCAGCAGTTTATTGGCTAGTTTCATTGAGCAGTTCTTC,CASSLLASFIEQFF
TRBV20-1,TRBJ2-7,TRBD1,many,TGCAGTGCTAGGACTTTAGGGACAGGGGATTTAGCGCCGTACGAGCAGTACTTC,CSARTLGTGDLAPYEQYF
TRBV4-2,TRBJ2-5,NA,NA,TGTGCCAGCAGCCAAGATGTTTCGGAAGAGACCCAGTACTTC,CASSQDVSEETQYF
TRBV6-5,TRBJ1-6,NA,few,TGTGCCAGCAGCCCATCACGGCCAGATAATTCACCCCTCCACTTT,CASSPSRPDNSPLHF